Below are 9 T cell receptor beta chains sequenced from a single sample in a study of graft-versus-host responses after intestinal transplantation. Data came from immunoSEQ multiplex PCR; TCRdb stores just in-frame clones and leaves some out. This table holds about 120,000 clones, around nine tenths found once. No antigen is known for these receptors. Sequenced here: unstimulated CD4+ T cells sorted from spleen or lymph node cells, sampled before intestinal transplant. These receptors originate from a human donor who received an intestinal transplant.

CDR3 residues: CASSSAGQGNGYTF. The DNA for the CDR3 is TGCGCCAGCAGCTCCGCGGGACAGGGGAATGGCTACACCTTC. This rearrangement joins TRBV5-1 to TRBJ1-2; 10 positions match TRBD1. The V and J ends lost 3 bases and 6 bases, in that order; junction bases with no gene match: 5. CDR1 and CDR2 (germline): SGHRS, YFSETQ. This CDR3 spans 14 amino acids.

V gene TRBV5-1 combines with J gene TRBJ2-3; TRBD2 aligns across 7 bases. Germline CDR1 is SGHRS and CDR2 is YFSETQ. This CDR3 has 15 amino acids. Trimming cost V 5 bases and J 3 bases; bases outside gene matches: 9. CDR3 protein: CASRGGSILTDTQYF. CDR3 DNA sequence: TGCGCCAGCAGAGGCGGGAGTATTTTGACAGATACGCAGTATTTT.

The chain carries TRBV5-1 and TRBJ2-1; the D gene is possibly TRBD1 (6 bases). CDR1 and CDR2 (germline): SGHRS, YFSETQ. Trimming shortened V by 4 bases and J by 6 bases, and 20 bases separated the two germline ends. The CDR3 extends over 16 amino acids. Written as DNA, the CDR3 is TGCGCCAGCAGCCCCAGACTACAGGGAACTCTCAATGAGCAGTTCTTC. This encodes CASSPRLQGTLNEQFF.

This chain connects TRBV5-1 to TRBJ2-1; 9 positions match TRBD2. This CDR3 is built from 15 residues. With V trimmed by 3 bases and J by 4 bases, 5 bases remained unmatched. Germline loops: CDR1 SGHRS, CDR2 YFSETQ. The CDR3, as DNA: TGCGCCAGCAGCTCCGCTAGCGGGGTTTACAATGAGCAGTTCTTC. Its translation: CASSSASGVYNEQFF.

The CDR3 loop reads CSVEGRGVYGYTF. The DNA of the CDR3 is TGCAGCGTTGAGGGCAGGGGGGTCTATGGCTACACCTTC. This chain connects TRBV29-1 to TRBJ1-2; 7 nucleotides agree with TRBD1. The CDR3 has 13 amino acids. Trimming took 3 bases from V and 4 from J; bases not matched to a gene: 5. Per the germline V gene, CDR1 is SQVTM and CDR2 is ANQGSEA.

J is TRBJ1-4 and V is TRBV5-1; a weak D match, TRBD1 (6 bases). The germline V gene encodes CDR1 SGHRS and CDR2 YFSETQ. The ends were cut back, 0 bases at V and 5 bases at J, with 8 bases in the middle. This CDR3 region has 14 residues. Written as DNA, the CDR3 is TGCGCCAGCAGCTTGGAGAGGGGGAATGAAAAACTGTTTTTT. Translation: CASSLERGNEKLFF.

V is TRBV29-1 and J is TRBJ2-4; no clear D gene. Looked up from germline, CDR1 is SQVTM and CDR2 is ANQGSEA. The germline V and J ends were trimmed by 1 base and 0 bases, with 10 bases remaining between them. CDR3 length: 15 amino acids. Here the CDR3 reads CSVEGPGRAKNIQYF. The CDR3 nucleotides are TGCAGCGTTGAAGGGCCAGGTAGAGCCAAAAACATTCAGTACTTC.

The rearrangement joins TRBV29-1 to TRBJ1-1; D gene unclear. Looked up from germline, CDR1 is SQVTM and CDR2 is ANQGSEA. Trimming pared 7 bases from V and 5 bases from J, leaving 14 bases between. The CDR3 covers 12 residues. This CDR3 reads CSGQDFFTEAFF. The DNA of the CDR3 is TGCAGCGGGCAGGATTTTTTTACTGAAGCTTTCTTT.

The chain has TRBV27 and TRBJ2-2, with 8 bases lining up with TRBD1. The CDR3 totals 17 residues. Germline values: CDR1 MNHEY, CDR2 SMNVEV (reference sequence). After removal of 7 bases from V and 3 bases from J, the junction contained 13 bases not matched to a gene. The CDR3 DNA sequence: TGTGCCAGCACCATCCTCCGGGACAGGAGGGACACCGGGGAGCTGTTTTTT. It is translated as CASTILRDRRDTGELFF.